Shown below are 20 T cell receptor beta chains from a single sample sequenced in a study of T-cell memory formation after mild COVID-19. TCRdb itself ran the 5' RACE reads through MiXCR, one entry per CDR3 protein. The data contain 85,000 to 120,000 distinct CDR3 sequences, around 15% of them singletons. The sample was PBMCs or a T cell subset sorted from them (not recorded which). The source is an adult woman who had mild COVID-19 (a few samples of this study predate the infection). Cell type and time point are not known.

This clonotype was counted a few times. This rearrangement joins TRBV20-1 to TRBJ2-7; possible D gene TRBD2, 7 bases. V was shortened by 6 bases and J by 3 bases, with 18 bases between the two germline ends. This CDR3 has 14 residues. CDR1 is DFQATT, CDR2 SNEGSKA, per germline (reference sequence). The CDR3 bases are TGCAGTGCCGAGGGGGGGGACAATATCTACGAGCAGTACTTC. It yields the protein CSAEGGDNIYEQYF.

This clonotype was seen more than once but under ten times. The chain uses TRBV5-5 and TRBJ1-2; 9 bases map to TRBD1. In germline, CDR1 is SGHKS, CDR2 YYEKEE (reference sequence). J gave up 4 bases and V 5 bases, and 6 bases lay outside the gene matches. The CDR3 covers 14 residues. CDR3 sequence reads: CASSRDRVPYGYTF. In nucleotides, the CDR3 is TGTGCCAGCAGTCGGGACAGGGTCCCCTATGGCTACACCTTC. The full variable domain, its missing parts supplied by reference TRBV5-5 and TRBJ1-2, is DAGVTQSPTHLIKTRGQQVTLRCSPISGHKSVSWYQQVLGQGPQFIFQYYEKEERGRGNFPDRFSARQFPNYSSELNVNALLLGDSALYLCASSRDRVPYGYTFGSGTRLTVV.

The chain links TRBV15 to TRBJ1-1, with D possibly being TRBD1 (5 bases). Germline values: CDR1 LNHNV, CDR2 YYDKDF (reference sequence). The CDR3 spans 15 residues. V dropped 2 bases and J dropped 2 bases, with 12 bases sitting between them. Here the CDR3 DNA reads TGTGCCACCAGCAGATCCGGGACCTTTAACACTGAAGCTTTCTTT. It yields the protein CATSRSGTFNTEAFF.

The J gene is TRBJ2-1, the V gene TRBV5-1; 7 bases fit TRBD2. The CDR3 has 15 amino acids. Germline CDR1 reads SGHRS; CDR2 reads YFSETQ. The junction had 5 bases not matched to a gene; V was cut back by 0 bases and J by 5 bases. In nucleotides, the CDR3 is TGCGCCAGCAGCTTGGAGACTAGCCCGAACAATGAGCAGTTCTTC. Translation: CASSLETSPNNEQFF.

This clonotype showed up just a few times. For the CDR3, the DNA is TGTGCCAGCAGCCCCGGACTAGCGGGAGTACAAGAGACCCAGTACTTC. Amino acids: CASSPGLAGVQETQYF. V is TRBV13 and J is TRBJ2-5, with TRBD2 matching over 13 bases. The V and J ends lost 5 bases and 2 bases, in that order; junction bases with no gene match: 5. The germline CDR1 and CDR2 sequences are PRHDT and FYEKMQ (reference sequence). The CDR3 contains 16 residues.

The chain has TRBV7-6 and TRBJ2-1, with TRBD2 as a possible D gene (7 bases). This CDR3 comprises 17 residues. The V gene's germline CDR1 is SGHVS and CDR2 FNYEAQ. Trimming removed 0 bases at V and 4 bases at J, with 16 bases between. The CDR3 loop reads CASSLAIGGGGYNEQFF. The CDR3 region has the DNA TGTGCCAGCAGCTTAGCCATTGGGGGCGGGGGATACAATGAGCAGTTCTTC.

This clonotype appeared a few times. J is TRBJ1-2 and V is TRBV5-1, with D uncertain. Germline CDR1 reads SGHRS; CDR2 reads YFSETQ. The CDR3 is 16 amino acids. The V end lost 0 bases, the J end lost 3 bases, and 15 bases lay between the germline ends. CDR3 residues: CASSLGAEIPYYGYTF. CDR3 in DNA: TGCGCCAGCAGCTTGGGGGCAGAGATACCATACTATGGCTACACCTTC.

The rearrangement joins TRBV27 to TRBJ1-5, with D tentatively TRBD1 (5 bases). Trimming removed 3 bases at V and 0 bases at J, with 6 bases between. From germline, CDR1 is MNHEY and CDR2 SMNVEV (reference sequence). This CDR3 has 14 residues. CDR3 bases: TGTGCCAGCAGTTTCGGGGGTAGCAATCAGCCCCAGCATTTT. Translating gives CASSFGGSNQPQHF.

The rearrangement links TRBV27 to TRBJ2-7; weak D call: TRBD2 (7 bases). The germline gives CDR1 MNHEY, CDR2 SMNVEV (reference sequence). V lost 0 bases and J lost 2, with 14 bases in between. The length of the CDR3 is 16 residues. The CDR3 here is CASSLSIGGRTYEQYF. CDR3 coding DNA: TGTGCCAGCAGTTTATCGATCGGGGGGCGAACCTACGAGCAGTACTTC.

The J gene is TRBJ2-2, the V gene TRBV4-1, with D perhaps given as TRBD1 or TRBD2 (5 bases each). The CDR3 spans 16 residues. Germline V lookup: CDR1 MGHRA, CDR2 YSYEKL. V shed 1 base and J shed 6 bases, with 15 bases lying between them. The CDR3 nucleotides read TGCGCCAGCAGCCAAGTGTTTCCGGGGACCGCCGGGGAGCTGTTTTTT. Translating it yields CASSQVFPGTAGELFF.

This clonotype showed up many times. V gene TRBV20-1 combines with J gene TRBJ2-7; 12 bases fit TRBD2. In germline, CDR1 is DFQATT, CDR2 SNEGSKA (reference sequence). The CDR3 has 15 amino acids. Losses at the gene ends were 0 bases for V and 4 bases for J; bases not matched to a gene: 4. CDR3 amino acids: CSARELAGGRYEQYF. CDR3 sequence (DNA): TGCAGTGCTAGAGAACTAGCGGGGGGCCGTTACGAGCAGTACTTC.

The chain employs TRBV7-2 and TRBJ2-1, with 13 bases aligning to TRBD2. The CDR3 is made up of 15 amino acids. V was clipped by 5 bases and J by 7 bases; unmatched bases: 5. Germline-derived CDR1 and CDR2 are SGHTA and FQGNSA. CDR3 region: CASSPGTSGVNEQFF. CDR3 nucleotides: TGTGCCAGCAGCCCGGGGACTAGCGGGGTGAATGAGCAGTTCTTC.

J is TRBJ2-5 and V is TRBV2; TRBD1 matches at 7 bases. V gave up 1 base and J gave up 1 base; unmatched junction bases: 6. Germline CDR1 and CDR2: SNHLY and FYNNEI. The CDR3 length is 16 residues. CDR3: CASSEVGGSFQETQYF. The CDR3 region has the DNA TGTGCCAGCAGTGAAGTAGGGGGCTCCTTCCAAGAGACCCAGTACTTC.

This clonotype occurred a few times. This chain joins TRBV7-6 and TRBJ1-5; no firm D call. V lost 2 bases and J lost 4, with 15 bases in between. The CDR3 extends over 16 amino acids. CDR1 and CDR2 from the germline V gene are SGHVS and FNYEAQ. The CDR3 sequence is CASSLPSAALNQPQHF. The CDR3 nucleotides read TGTGCCAGCAGCTTACCCTCGGCAGCTCTAAATCAGCCCCAGCATTTT.

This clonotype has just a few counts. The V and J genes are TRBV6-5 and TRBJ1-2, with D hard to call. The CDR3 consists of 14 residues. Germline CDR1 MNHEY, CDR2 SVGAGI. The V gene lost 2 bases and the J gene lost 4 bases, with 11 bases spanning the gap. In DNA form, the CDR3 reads TGTGCCAGCAGTTACGGGTCCGGCGGCTATGGCTACACCTTC. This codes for CASSYGSGGYGYTF.

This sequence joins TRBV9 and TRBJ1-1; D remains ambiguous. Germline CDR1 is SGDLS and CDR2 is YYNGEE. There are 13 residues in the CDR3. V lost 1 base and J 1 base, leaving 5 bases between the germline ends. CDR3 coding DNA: TGTGCCAGCAGCGTATCAGGGAACACTGAAGCTTTCTTT. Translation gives CASSVSGNTEAFF.

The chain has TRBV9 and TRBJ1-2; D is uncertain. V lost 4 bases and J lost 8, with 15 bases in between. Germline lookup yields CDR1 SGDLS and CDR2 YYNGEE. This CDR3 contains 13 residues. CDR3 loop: CASSYGELEGYTF. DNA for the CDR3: TGTGCCAGCAGCTACGGTGAGCTGGAAGGCTACACCTTC.

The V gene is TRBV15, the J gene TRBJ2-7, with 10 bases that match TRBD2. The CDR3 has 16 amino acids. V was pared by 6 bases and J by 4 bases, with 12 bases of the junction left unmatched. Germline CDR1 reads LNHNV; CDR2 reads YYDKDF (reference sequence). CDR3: CATSYDDASGSYEQYF. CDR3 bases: TGTGCCACCAGTTATGATGACGCTAGCGGGAGTTACGAGCAGTACTTC.

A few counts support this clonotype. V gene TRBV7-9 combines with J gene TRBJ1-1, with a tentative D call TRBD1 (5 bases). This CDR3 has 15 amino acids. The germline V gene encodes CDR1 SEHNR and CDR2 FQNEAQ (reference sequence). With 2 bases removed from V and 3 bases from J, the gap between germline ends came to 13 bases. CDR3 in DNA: TGTGCCAGCAGCTTACCTCCGGGACTTCACACTGAAGCTTTCTTT. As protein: CASSLPPGLHTEAFF.

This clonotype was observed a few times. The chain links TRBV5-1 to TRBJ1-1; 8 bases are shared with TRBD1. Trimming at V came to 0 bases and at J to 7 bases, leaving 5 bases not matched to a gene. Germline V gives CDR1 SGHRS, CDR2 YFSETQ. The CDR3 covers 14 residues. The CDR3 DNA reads TGCGCCAGCAGCTTGGGACGGGGACAGGATGAAGCTTTCTTT. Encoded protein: CASSLGRGQDEAFF.